The following is a T cell receptor beta chain sequence with its context. What it binds is unknown. Molecular barcoding with unique molecular identifiers was used for the TCRbeta library. TCRdb recomputed calls from the PCR reads with MiXCR, one row per CDR3 protein. The sample carries approximately 230,000 distinct CDR3 sequences, roughly a quarter recorded once. The CDR3 runs to 16 residues. CDR1 and CDR2 from the germline V gene are SGHRS and YFSETQ. The germline V and J ends were trimmed by 0 bases and 6 bases, with 17 bases remaining between them. The entry originates in a study of T-cell reconstitution after alpha-beta-depleted transplantation in children. Study-wide results and limits: Expanded graft clones numbering several hundred reportedly gave rise to alpha-beta T cells about two months after transplant.

Specimen: PBMCs, mostly from graft donor cells, collected 360 days after TCRalphabeta/CD19-depleted stem cell transplant. The V call is TRBV5-1, the J call TRBJ2-3, with D maybe TRBD2 (5 bases). This clonotype originated in a female patient aged 2-9 years who had a stem cell transplant for congenital amegakaryocytic thrombocytopenia, so the T cells may come from the graft donor. DNA for the CDR3: TGCGCCAGCAGCTTGGTTGCGGACTCATCTGTTGATACGCAGTATTTT. Translated: CASSLVADSSVDTQYF.